The clone carrying this T cell receptor (beta chain) was observed many times. Antigen specificity is unknown. Amplified TCR beta CDR3 regions came from RNA transcripts. Researchers ran a first-round RT-PCR on the TCR CDR3 using the HTBI primer set. TCRdb re-analysed the multiplex PCR reads in MiXCR, keeping a single row per CDR3 protein. The profile shows approximately 610,000 distinct CDR3 sequences, about 15% of them singletons. Per germline, CDR1 LNHDA and CDR2 SQIVND (reference sequence). Trimming stripped 3 bases from V and 4 bases from J, with 16 bases between. The CDR3 is 16 amino acids. The source of the sample is a study of T cells in Graves' hyperthyroidism and ophthalmopathy. General observations from the study: The model identified upcoming ophthalmopathy a median approximately 6.5 months ahead of onset. Classification by a 13 V-J model distinguished ophthalmopathy from stable hyperthyroidism. Most clonotypes expanded in thyroid above 0.001 were likewise present in blood.

The chain is built from TRBV19 and TRBJ1-5, with D uncertain. Input material: blood. The source of this sequence is a woman between 35 and 50 years old with Graves' ophthalmopathy. CDR3 loop: CASSIRGNSLNQPQHF. The CDR3 DNA follows: TGTGCCAGTAGTATTCGCGGCAACAGCCTTAATCAGCCCCAGCATTTT.